The next 5 T cell receptor beta chains were all read from a single sample in a study of cytomegalovirus exposure and HLA in healthy donors. The PCR was carried out with 60 Vbeta primers and 13 Jbeta primers. Only in-frame clones appear in the TCRdb table, and some are missing; sequencing was by immunoSEQ multiplex PCR. The sample has more than 85,000 clones; about three fifths are singletons. The specimen was PBMCs. These receptors were obtained from a human donor in good health.

This chain joins TRBV27 and TRBJ2-5; 10 positions match TRBD1. The CDR3 is made up of 17 amino acids. From germline, CDR1 is MNHEY and CDR2 SMNVEV (reference sequence). V lost 1 base and J lost 5; bases outside the gene matches: 10. The CDR3 DNA reads as TGTGCCAGCAGTTTATATGGGACAGGGGCCGCGGTGGAGACCCAGTACTTC. Its protein product is CASSLYGTGAAVETQYF.

CDR3 bases: TGTGCCAGCAGTCAAGGGGTTACCTATGGCTACACCTTC. Residues: CASSQGVTYGYTF. The V gene is TRBV6-5, the J gene TRBJ1-2; TRBD1 is a possible D gene (5 bases). CDR3 size: 13 residues. Trimming stripped 5 bases from V and 4 bases from J, with 11 bases between. Germline CDR1 is MNHEY and CDR2 is SVGAGI.

This chain uses TRBV19 with TRBJ1-5; 8 bases align to TRBD1. Germline lookup yields CDR1 LNHDA and CDR2 SQIVND (reference sequence). This CDR3 comprises 16 residues. J gave up 3 bases and V 3 bases, and 7 bases lay outside the gene matches. The CDR3, as DNA: TGTGCCAGTAGTATCGCAACAGGGGGAAACAATCAGCCCCAGCATTTT. This gives the protein CASSIATGGNNQPQHF.

This chain links TRBV5-1 with TRBJ1-2; D gene ambiguous. V was trimmed by 0 bases and J by 3 bases, leaving 12 bases between them. Germline CDR1 is SGHRS and CDR2 is YFSETQ. CDR3 length equals 15 residues. CDR3 in DNA: TGCGCCAGCAGCTTGGAGAGGGCGCTAGACTATGGCTACACCTTC. It codes for CASSLERALDYGYTF. The whole variable domain, remainder taken from reference TRBV5-1 and TRBJ1-2, is KAGVTQTPRYLIKTRGQQVTLSCSPISGHRSVSWYQQTPGQGLQFLFEYFSETQRNKGNFPGRFSGRQFSNSRSEMNVSTLELGDSALYLCASSLERALDYGYTFGSGTRLTVV.

This clone was counted once. V gene TRBV7-6 combines with J gene TRBJ2-3; 9 bases align to TRBD2. Germline values: CDR1 SGHVS, CDR2 FNYEAQ. The V segment lost 5 bases and the J segment 3 bases; nucleotides outside the gene matches: 6. This CDR3 has 15 amino acids. CDR3 DNA: TGTGCCAGCAGCCCCAAAGCGGGAGGTACAGATACGCAGTATTTT. Protein: CASSPKAGGTDTQYF.